Listed below are T cell receptor beta chains from one sample, sequenced in a study of blood T cells in healthy people across ages. TCRdb ran MiXCR on the 5' RACE reads and lists one entry per CDR3 protein. The sample holds 1.8 million or so distinct CDR3 sequences, approximately 39% seen once. Sample: blood. The receptors were sampled from a human donor in good health. The CDR3 runs from the conserved cysteine through the conserved F or W. Fields, in order: J gene, V gene, D gene, clone size, CDR3 protein, CDR3 DNA. A D gene is named only where the DNA matches it firmly. Clone size appears in some rows only: once, few, many, or a class for an expanded clone.

>TRBJ2-7|TRBV7-8|TRBD1|NA
CASSLLPGQGNHEQYF
TGTGCCAGCAGCTTACTACCGGGACAGGGGAATCACGAGCAGTACTTC
>TRBJ1-2|TRBV7-9|TRBD1|NA
CASSNRGLCYGYTF
TGTGCCAGCAGCAACAGGGGGCTTTGTTATGGCTACACCTTC
>TRBJ1-1|TRBV29-1|NA|NA
CSSRRLTYTEAFF
TGCAGCTCGAGGCGTCTCACTTACACTGAAGCTTTCTTT
>TRBJ2-1|TRBV12-3/TRBV12-4|NA|few
CASSPHEGDKFF
TGTGCCAGCAGTCCCCACGAGGGAGATAAGTTCTTC
>TRBJ2-1|TRBV4-1|NA|few
CASSQGVAEQFF
TGCGCCAGCAGCCAGGGGGTGGCCGAGCAGTTCTTC
>TRBJ2-7|TRBV7-2|NA|many
CASSLIYEQYF
TGTGCCAGCAGCTTAATCTACGAGCAGTACTTC
>TRBJ1-2|TRBV29-1|TRBD1|few
CSVDNTGQGLYGYTF
TGCAGCGTTGATAATACGGGACAGGGTCTTTATGGCTACACCTTC
>TRBJ2-1|TRBV21-1|NA|once
CASSKDGPGGNNEQFF
TGTGCCAGCAGCAAAGATGGGCCAGGGGGGAACAATGAGCAGTTCTTC
>TRBJ1-4|TRBV5-6|TRBD1|few
CASSFRDSPLSWTNEKLFF
TGTGCCAGCAGCTTCCGGGACAGCCCCCTTAGTTGGACTAATGAAAAACTGTTTTTT
>TRBJ2-5|TRBV30|NA|NA
CAGEAELQRETQYF
TGTGCCGGCGAGGCTGAGCTTCAGAGGGAGACCCAGTACTTC
>TRBJ2-7|TRBV28|NA|NA
CASSGRLGGSMIPIQYF
TGTGCCAGCAGTGGACGGTTAGGTGGGTCGATGATACCGATCCAGTACTTC
>TRBJ1-2|TRBV27|NA|NA
CASAPGSPYYGYTF
TGTGCCAGTGCCCCGGGGTCGCCCTACTATGGCTACACCTTC
>TRBJ2-7|TRBV29-1|NA|many
CSVALRFGAYEQYF
TGCAGCGTTGCTTTGAGGTTTGGGGCCTACGAGCAGTACTTC
>TRBJ2-5|TRBV7-2|TRBD2|many
CASSSSGTSGAWTQYF
TGTGCCAGCAGCTCGAGCGGTACTAGCGGGGCGTGGACCCAGTACTTC
>TRBJ1-5|TRBV7-2|NA|NA
CASSLAIGAQHF
TGTGCCAGCAGCTTAGCAATAGGGGCCCAGCATTTT
>TRBJ2-1|TRBV10-3|TRBD1|few
CAISGGDREIMAEQFF
TGTGCCATCAGTGGTGGGGACAGGGAGATTATGGCCGAGCAGTTCTTC
>TRBJ2-5|TRBV7-2|NA|NA
CASSLTEVGTQYF
TGTGCCAGCAGCTTAACCGAGGTGGGGACCCAGTACTTC
>TRBJ1-2|TRBV5-1|NA|once
CASSWVGDTNYGYTF
TGCGCCAGCAGCTGGGTTGGGGACACTAACTATGGCTACACCTTC